One and the same sample provided the 21 T cell receptor beta chains below, sequenced in a study of blood T cell repertoires in COVID-19. Generated by immunoSEQ multiplex PCR, the TCRdb table keeps only in-frame clones and is missing some. The table shows 200,000 to 250,000 clones, with roughly 79% occurring only once. The source material was peripheral blood. The receptors originated from an elderly woman with COVID-19, enrolled during active disease.

V is TRBV5-6 and J is TRBJ1-2, with 9 bases matching TRBD1. Trimming took 4 bases from V and 6 from J; bases not matched to a gene: 10. The CDR3 covers 15 residues. Germline assignment: CDR1 SGHDT and CDR2 YYEEEE. CDR3 coding DNA: TGTGCCAGCAGCGCCCGGGGACAGGGAGGCAATGGCTACACCTTC. Amino acid sequence: CASSARGQGGNGYTF.

This clone was observed a handful of times. The chain joins TRBV13 to TRBJ1-6; no reliable D call. The CDR3 spans 14 residues. The germline gives CDR1 PRHDT, CDR2 FYEKMQ (reference sequence). The V and J ends lost 3 bases and 10 bases respectively, with 13 bases between them. In nucleotides, the CDR3 is TGTGCCAGCAGCTTGGAGGGTGTAGGGTCACCCCTCCACTTT. Residues: CASSLEGVGSPLHF.

The chain employs TRBV19 and TRBJ1-3; 8 bases fit TRBD1. V shed 7 bases, J shed 2 bases, and the junction held 7 bases outside the gene matches. The CDR3 sequence is 15 residues long. From germline, CDR1 is LNHDA and CDR2 SQIVND (reference sequence). CDR3 residues: CASNLNRGTGNTIYF. The CDR3 nucleotides are TGTGCCAGTAATCTCAACAGGGGGACTGGAAACACCATATATTTT. Full variable domain (rest looked up from reference TRBV19 and TRBJ1-3): DGGITQSPKYLFRKEGQNVTLSCEQNLNHDAMYWYRQDPGQGLRLIYYSQIVNDFQKGDIAEGYSVSREKKESFPLTVTSAQKNPTAFYLCASNLNRGTGNTIYFGEGSWLTVV.

This chain connects TRBV27 to TRBJ2-1; TRBD2 matches at 15 bases. This CDR3 comprises 20 residues. With V trimmed by 6 bases and J by 0 bases, 12 bases remained unmatched. Germline-derived CDR1 and CDR2 are MNHEY and SMNVEV (reference sequence). For the CDR3, the DNA is TGTGCCAGCAGGAGACCTCGGACTAGCGGGAGGGTACCCTCCTACAATGAGCAGTTCTTC. This translates into CASRRPRTSGRVPSYNEQFF.

This chain links TRBV3-1 (or the pseudogene TRBV3-2) with TRBJ1-2; 9 bases agree with TRBD1. The CDR3 totals 15 residues. From germline, CDR1 is LGHDT and CDR2 YNNKEL (reference sequence). Germline trimming cut 1 base from V and 4 bases from J; bases unmatched to any gene: 4. This chain's CDR3 is CASSQGDRESYGYTF. The CDR3 bases are TGTGCCAGCAGCCAAGGGGACAGGGAGAGCTATGGCTACACCTTC.

The chain uses TRBV18 and TRBJ2-1; D may be TRBD1 (6 bases). This CDR3 comprises 15 residues. The V end lost 4 bases, the J end lost 2 bases, and 12 bases lay between the germline ends. Germline CDR1 is KGHSH and CDR2 is LQKENI. The chain's CDR3 is CASSRRQGTYNEQFF. CDR3 nucleotide sequence: TGTGCCAGCTCACGGCGGCAGGGGACCTACAATGAGCAGTTCTTC.

The V and J genes are TRBV19 and TRBJ1-3; 10 bases line up with TRBD1. The germline V gene encodes CDR1 LNHDA and CDR2 SQIVND (reference sequence). V lost 6 bases, J lost 4 bases, and 6 bases stayed unmatched. This CDR3 is 15 amino acids long. The chain's CDR3 is CASRRDRGPGNTIYF. The CDR3 nucleotides read TGTGCCAGTAGAAGAGACAGGGGGCCCGGAAACACCATATATTTT.

V is TRBV30 and J is TRBJ1-2; tentative D call: TRBD1 (5 bases). V was shortened by 5 bases and J by 4 bases, with 14 bases between the two germline ends. The CDR3 is 13 amino acids. CDR1 and CDR2 (germline): GTSNPN, SVGIG (reference sequence). The CDR3 protein is CAWGLQGAYGYTF. In DNA, the CDR3 is TGTGCCTGGGGCCTTCAGGGCGCCTATGGCTACACCTTC.

The chain is built from TRBV28 and TRBJ2-7, with 7 nucleotides matching TRBD1. The CDR3 sequence is 13 residues long. Germline V gene data show CDR1 as MDHEN and CDR2 as SYDVKM. Trimming removed 4 bases from V and 8 bases from J; junction bases left unmatched: 8. DNA for the CDR3: TGTGCCAGCAGTTCACCGGGACAGCTTAAGCAGTACTTC. Residues: CASSSPGQLKQYF.

This clone occurred once. The CDR3 is CASSLGTKGNEKLFF. CDR3 coding DNA: TGCGCCAGCAGCCTCGGGACAAAGGGTAACGAAAAACTGTTTTTT. The chain has TRBV5-1 and TRBJ1-4, with D possibly TRBD1 on 6 matching bases. The V end was cut by 4 bases, the J end by 8 bases, with 18 bases between. CDR1 and CDR2 from the germline V gene are SGHRS and YFSETQ. The CDR3 loop spans 15 amino acids.

The rearrangement joins TRBV5-1 to TRBJ1-1, with D unresolved. Germline loops: CDR1 SGHRS, CDR2 YFSETQ. The CDR3 contains 15 residues. V dropped 4 bases and J dropped 4 bases, with 17 bases sitting between them. CDR3 protein: CASSRTTGKSTEAFF. The CDR3 DNA is TGCGCCAGCAGCCGAACGACGGGAAAAAGCACTGAAGCTTTCTTT.

This clone was counted a single time. This chain connects TRBV6-5 to TRBJ1-5; TRBD1 agrees at 8 bases. Unmatched junction bases numbered 6, after V lost 8 bases and J lost 3 bases. The CDR3 contains 14 residues. Germline V lookup: CDR1 MNHEY, CDR2 SVGAGI. Here the CDR3 reads CASSGQGNNQPQHF. As DNA, the CDR3 is TGTGCCAGCTCTGGACAGGGTAACAATCAGCCCCAGCATTTT.

The chain uses TRBV27 and TRBJ1-2; unclear D gene. Germline-derived CDR1 and CDR2 are MNHEY and SMNVEV (reference sequence). This CDR3 has 14 amino acids. The V end lost 0 bases, the J end lost 3 bases, and 8 bases lay between the germline ends. CDR3 DNA sequence: TGTGCCAGCAGTTTATCTCCGACTTACTATGGCTACACCTTC. This encodes CASSLSPTYYGYTF.

The V gene is TRBV6-5, the J gene TRBJ1-5, with 9 nucleotides matching TRBD1. V shed 6 bases, J shed 5 bases, and the junction held 8 bases outside the gene matches. Germline CDR1 and CDR2: MNHEY and SVGAGI. This CDR3 region has 15 residues. This CDR3 reads CASRSTGGFDQPQHF. CDR3 DNA: TGTGCCAGCAGAAGCACAGGGGGCTTTGATCAGCCCCAGCATTTT.

J is TRBJ1-5 and V is TRBV11-2; D is possibly TRBD1 (5 bases). The CDR3 is 15 amino acids. The V and J ends lost 2 bases and 9 bases respectively, with 17 bases between them. Germline V gives CDR1 SGHAT, CDR2 FQNNGV. CDR3 DNA sequence: TGTGCCAGCAGCTTAATTCCTGGGGCCTTGGCGCCCCAGCATTTT. Its translation: CASSLIPGALAPQHF. Based on the CDR3 plus reference TRBV11-2 and TRBJ1-5, the full variable domain is EAGVAQSPRYKIIEKRQSVAFWCNPISGHATLYWYQQILGQGPKLLIQFQNNGVVDDSQLPKDRFSAERLKGVDSTLKIQPAKLEDSAVYLCASSLIPGALAPQHFGDGTRLSIL.

The chain couples TRBV7-2 to TRBJ2-1, with 7 nucleotides matching TRBD1. The germline V gene encodes CDR1 SGHTA and CDR2 FQGNSA. Trimming cost V 5 bases and J 7 bases; bases outside gene matches: 11. This CDR3 has 15 amino acids. CDR3 region: CASSRVTGRGNEQFF. CDR3 nucleotides: TGTGCCAGCAGCCGGGTGACTGGCAGGGGGAATGAGCAGTTCTTC.

The chain uses TRBV2 and TRBJ2-5; 9 nucleotides align to TRBD2. The CDR3 sequence is 16 residues long. CDR1 is SNHLY and CDR2 is FYNNEI in the germline V gene. The trim removed 4 bases at V and 0 bases at J, leaving 6 bases unmatched. CDR3 sequence (DNA): TGTGCCAGCAGTGGAATGGCGGGGGGGTACCAAGAGACCCAGTACTTC. Translation gives CASSGMAGGYQETQYF.

This clone was seen at least ten times. The rearrangement joins TRBV3-1 (or the pseudogene TRBV3-2) to TRBJ1-2; D possibly corresponds to TRBD1 (6 bases). Germline-derived CDR1 and CDR2 are LGHDT and YNNKEL (reference sequence). The CDR3 is 15 amino acids. V dropped 0 bases and J dropped 8 bases, with 16 bases sitting between them. The CDR3 loop is CASSQDPEQGEGYTF. For the CDR3, the DNA is TGTGCCAGCAGCCAAGATCCTGAACAGGGTGAAGGCTACACCTTC.

V and J are TRBV10-3 and TRBJ2-7; TRBD1 matches at 7 bases. There are 14 residues in the CDR3. CDR1 and CDR2 (germline): ENHRY, SYGVKD. The V segment lost 2 bases and the J segment 2 bases; nucleotides outside the gene matches: 3. The CDR3 coding sequence is TGTGCCATCAGTGAGACTCAGGGGGCCTACGAGCAGTACTTC. This encodes CAISETQGAYEQYF.

The chain employs TRBV24-1 and TRBJ2-1; 7 nucleotides match TRBD2. V lost 6 bases and J lost 8; bases outside the gene matches: 9. In germline, CDR1 is KGHDR, CDR2 SFDVKD. The CDR3 has 14 amino acids. The CDR3 nucleotides are TGTGCCACCAGTACTAGCGCCGCAATCGATGAGCAGTTCTTC. It codes for CATSTSAAIDEQFF.

This chain links TRBV29-1 with TRBJ2-5, with TRBD1 as a possible D gene (5 bases). Germline-derived CDR1 and CDR2 are SQVTM and ANQGSEA. V gave up 5 bases and J gave up 2 bases, with 9 bases separating them. The length of the CDR3 is 12 residues. CDR3 DNA sequence: TGCAGCGTTTCGGCAGGGCAAGAGACCCAGTACTTC. Its protein product is CSVSAGQETQYF. Variable domain in full (rest from reference TRBV29-1 and TRBJ2-5): SAVISQKPSRDICQRGTSLTIQCQVDSQVTMMFWYRQQPGQSLTLIATANQGSEATYESGFVIDKFPISRPNLTFSTLTVSNMSPEDSSIYLCSVSAGQETQYFGPGTRLLVL.